The 10 T cell receptor beta chains in this list originate from one sample, sequenced in a study of brain metastases from non-small cell lung cancer. Clones were sequenced by immunoSEQ multiplex PCR, and TCRdb holds only the in-frame ones, with some missing. The sample lists a few thousand clones, about 85% occurring once. The specimen sequenced was primary lung tumor tissue. The receptors originated from a donor aged 40 or over with non-small cell lung cancer.

About this clone: At one of its ends the junction is not consistent with the germline gene, which may arise from a read error. The CDR3 DNA sequence: TGCGCCAACAGCCCCGGCCCAGGGGGCCAGGGTGGAGAACAGCCCCAGCATTTT. This gives the protein CANSPGPGGQGGEQPQHF. The J gene is TRBJ1-5, the V gene TRBV5-1, with 8 bases identical to TRBD1. Germline CDR1 SGHRS, CDR2 YFSETQ. This CDR3 spans 18 amino acids.

V usage is TRBV29-1 and J usage is TRBJ2-7, with a possible D match to TRBD2 (7 bases). Trimming removed 5 bases from V and 4 bases from J, with 18 bases in between. CDR3 length: 14 amino acids. Germline V CDR1 and CDR2: SQVTM, ANQGSEA. CDR3 sequence: CSVKEGGQRYEQYF. DNA of the CDR3: TGCAGCGTTAAGGAGGGGGGGCAGAGGTACGAGCAGTACTTC.

This chain joins TRBV6-8 and TRBJ1-4, with TRBD1 as a possible D gene (5 bases). The germline V gene encodes CDR1 MNHGY and CDR2 SAAAGT. CDR3 length: 13 residues. In nucleotides, the CDR3 is TGTGCTACCCCGGGACTAACTAATGAAAAACTGTTTTTT. Amino acid sequence: CATPGLTNEKLFF.

About this clone: The junction differs from germline at one of its ends, possibly a read error. This chain uses TRBV12-3 or TRBV12-4 with TRBJ1-2; D not resolved. The length of the CDR3 is 13 residues. The CDR3 sequence is CASSLAGLYDYTF. CDR3 coding DNA: TGTGCCAGCAGTTTAGCCGGCCTCTATGACTACACCTTC.

To note about this clone: The junction departs from germline at one end; a sequencing error may be responsible. Other nucleotide sequences in the sample specify the same CDR3. The chain carries TRBV4-2 and TRBJ1-4; D uncertain. Germline V gives CDR1 LGHNA, CDR2 YNFKEQ. The CDR3 sequence is 12 residues long. CDR3 bases: TGTGCTAGCAGCCAACTCGGGGAAAAACTGTTTTTT. It specifies CASSQLGEKLFF.

This chain links TRBV14 with TRBJ1-6; tentatively, D is TRBD1 (6 bases). This CDR3 contains 13 residues. The V end lost 3 bases, the J end lost 14 bases, and 14 bases lay between the germline ends. CDR1 is SGHDN, CDR2 FVKESK, per germline. CDR3 loop: CASSHTDRRTLHF. The CDR3 nucleotides read TGTGCCAGCAGCCATACTGACAGGCGTACCCTCCACTTT.

The chain carries TRBV28 and TRBJ2-1, with D possibly matching TRBD1 (5 bases). This CDR3 is 12 amino acids long. The V end lost 7 bases, the J end lost 3 bases, and 7 bases lay between the germline ends. The germline V gene encodes CDR1 MDHEN and CDR2 SYDVKM. The CDR3 bases are TGTGCCAGCAAAACAGGCTACAATGAGCAGTTCTTC. This encodes CASKTGYNEQFF.

This sequence joins TRBV5-1 and TRBJ2-1, with D possibly being TRBD2 (5 bases). There are 16 residues in the CDR3. The V end was cut by 0 bases, the J end by 6 bases, with 16 bases between. Germline CDR1 SGHRS, CDR2 YFSETQ. CDR3 nucleotide sequence: TGCGCCAGCAGCTTGGCCCCGGGGTGGAACCGCAATGAGCAGTTCTTC. Its protein product is CASSLAPGWNRNEQFF. Together with reference TRBV5-1 and TRBJ2-1, the CDR3 gives the full variable domain: KAGVTQTPRYLIKTRGQQVTLSCSPISGHRSVSWYQQTPGQGLQFLFEYFSETQRNKGNFPGRFSGRQFSNSRSEMNVSTLELGDSALYLCASSLAPGWNRNEQFFGPGTRLTVL.

As concerns this clone: At one end, the junction sequence differs from germline, possibly due to a read error. This chain uses TRBV7-7 with TRBJ2-3; either TRBD1 or TRBD2 may supply D (6 bases each). This CDR3 comprises 16 residues. Germline CDR1 is SSHAT and CDR2 is FNYEAQ (reference sequence). The CDR3 nucleotides are TGTGCTAGCAGCTTAGGAGGGGGGTCTAGCACAGATACGCAGTATTTT. Protein: CASSLGGGSSTDTQYF.

This clone came up once. J is TRBJ2-5 and V is TRBV13; 8 bases are a match to TRBD1. This CDR3 spans 17 amino acids. V lost 4 bases to trimming and J lost 1 base; unmatched junction nucleotides: 11. From germline, CDR1 is PRHDT and CDR2 FYEKMQ (reference sequence). The chain's CDR3 is CASSSTGAIGFQETQYF. The CDR3 coding sequence is TGTGCCAGCAGCTCGACAGGGGCAATAGGGTTCCAAGAGACCCAGTACTTC.